The present T cell receptor (beta chain) was sequenced within a study of T cell changes during pregnancy in multiple sclerosis. Sequenced by immunoSEQ multiplex PCR; TCRdb stores in-frame clones only, minus some. The data show over 55,000 clones, 92% seen once. CDR1 is SGHRS and CDR2 is YFSETQ in the germline V gene. V lost 0 bases and J lost 4; bases outside the gene matches: 5. This CDR3 is 16 amino acids long. The sample consisted of peripheral blood, taken in the first trimester of pregnancy. The V gene is TRBV5-1, the J gene TRBJ1-4; 8 bases fit TRBD1. The sequence was collected from a female donor with multiple sclerosis, enrolled in a pregnancy study. CDR3 nucleotides: TGCGCCAGCAGCTTGGGACAGGGGCCCCTTAATGAAAAACTGTTTTTT. Residues: CASSLGQGPLNEKLFF.